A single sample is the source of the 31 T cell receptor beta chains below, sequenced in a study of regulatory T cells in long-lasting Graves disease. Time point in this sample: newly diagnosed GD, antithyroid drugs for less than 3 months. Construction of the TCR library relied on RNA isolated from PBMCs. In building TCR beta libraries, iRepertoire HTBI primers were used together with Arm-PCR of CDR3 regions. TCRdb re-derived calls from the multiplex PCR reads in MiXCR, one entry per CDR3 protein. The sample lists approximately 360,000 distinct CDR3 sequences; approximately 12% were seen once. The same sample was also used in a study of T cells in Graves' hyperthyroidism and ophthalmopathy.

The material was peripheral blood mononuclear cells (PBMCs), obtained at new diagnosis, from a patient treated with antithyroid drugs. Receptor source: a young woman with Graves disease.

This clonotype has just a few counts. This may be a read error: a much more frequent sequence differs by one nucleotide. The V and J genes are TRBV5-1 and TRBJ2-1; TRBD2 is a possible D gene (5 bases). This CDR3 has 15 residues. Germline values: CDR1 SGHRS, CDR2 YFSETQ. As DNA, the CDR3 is TGCGCCAGCAGCCCGTCGGGGAGCTCCTACAATGAGCAGCTCTTC. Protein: CASSPSGSSYNEQLF.

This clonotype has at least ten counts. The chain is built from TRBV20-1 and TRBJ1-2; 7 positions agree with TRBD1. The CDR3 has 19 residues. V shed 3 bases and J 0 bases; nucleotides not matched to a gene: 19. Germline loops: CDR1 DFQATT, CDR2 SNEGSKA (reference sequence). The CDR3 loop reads CSASGPHGKQGRANYGYTF. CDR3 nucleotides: TGCAGTGCTAGCGGGCCTCACGGAAAACAGGGGAGAGCTAACTATGGCTACACCTTC.

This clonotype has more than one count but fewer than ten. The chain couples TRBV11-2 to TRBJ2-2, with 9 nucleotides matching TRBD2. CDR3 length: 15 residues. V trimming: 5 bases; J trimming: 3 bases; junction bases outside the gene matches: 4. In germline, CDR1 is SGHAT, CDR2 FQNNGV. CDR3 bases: TGTGCCAGCAGCACCACTAGCGGGTACACCGGGGAGCTGTTTTTT. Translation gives CASSTTSGYTGELFF. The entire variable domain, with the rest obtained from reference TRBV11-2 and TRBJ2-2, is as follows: EAGVAQSPRYKIIEKRQSVAFWCNPISGHATLYWYQQILGQGPKLLIQFQNNGVVDDSQLPKDRFSAERLKGVDSTLKIQPAKLEDSAVYLCASSTTSGYTGELFFGEGSRLTVL.

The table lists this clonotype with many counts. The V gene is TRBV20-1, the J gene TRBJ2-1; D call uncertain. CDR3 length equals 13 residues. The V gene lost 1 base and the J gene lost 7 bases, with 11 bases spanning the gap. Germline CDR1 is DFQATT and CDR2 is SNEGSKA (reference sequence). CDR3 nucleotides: TGCAGTGCTAGAGCCCCCTCTGGTAATGAGCAGTTCTTC. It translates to CSARAPSGNEQFF.

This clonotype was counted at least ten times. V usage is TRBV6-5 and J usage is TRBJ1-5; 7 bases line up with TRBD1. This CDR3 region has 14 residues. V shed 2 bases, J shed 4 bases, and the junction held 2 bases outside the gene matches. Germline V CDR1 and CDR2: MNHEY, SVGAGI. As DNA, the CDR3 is TGTGCCAGCAGTTACCACAGGGGTAATCAGCCCCAGCATTTT. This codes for CASSYHRGNQPQHF.

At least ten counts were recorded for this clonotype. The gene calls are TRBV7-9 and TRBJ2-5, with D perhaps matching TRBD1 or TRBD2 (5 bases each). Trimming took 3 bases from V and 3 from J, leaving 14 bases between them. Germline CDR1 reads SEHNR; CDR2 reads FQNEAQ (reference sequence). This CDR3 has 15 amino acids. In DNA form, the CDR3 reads TGTGCCAGCAGCTTGAGAAGGGACGCTGAAGAGACCCAGTACTTC. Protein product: CASSLRRDAEETQYF.

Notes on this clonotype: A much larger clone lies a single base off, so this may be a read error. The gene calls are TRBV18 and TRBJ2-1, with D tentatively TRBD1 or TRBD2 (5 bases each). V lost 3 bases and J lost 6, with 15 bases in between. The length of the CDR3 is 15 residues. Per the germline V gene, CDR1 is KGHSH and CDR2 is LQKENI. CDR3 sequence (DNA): TGTGCCAGCTCACCCCGGGGCAGGGCCCTCAATGAGCAGTTCTTC. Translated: CASSPRGRALNEQFF.

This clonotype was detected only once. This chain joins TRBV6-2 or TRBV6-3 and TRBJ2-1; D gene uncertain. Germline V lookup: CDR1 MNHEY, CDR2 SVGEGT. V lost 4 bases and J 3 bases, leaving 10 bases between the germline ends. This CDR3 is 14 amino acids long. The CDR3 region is CASSWIESYNEQFF. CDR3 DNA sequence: TGTGCCAGCAGTTGGATAGAGAGCTACAATGAGCAGTTCTTC.

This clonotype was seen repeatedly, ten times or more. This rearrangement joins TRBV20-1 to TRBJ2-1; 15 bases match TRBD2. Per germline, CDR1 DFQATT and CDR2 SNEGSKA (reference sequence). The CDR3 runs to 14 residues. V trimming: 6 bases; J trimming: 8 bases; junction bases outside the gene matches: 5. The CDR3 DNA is TGCAGTGCGCTTGGACTAGCGGGAGGGGATGAGCAGTTCTTC. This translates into CSALGLAGGDEQFF.

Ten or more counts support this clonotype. DNA for the CDR3: TGCAGTGCTAGAGAACATGCTGGGGGGCCAGATACGCAGTATTTT. Amino acids: CSAREHAGGPDTQYF. V gene TRBV20-1 combines with J gene TRBJ2-3; possibly TRBD1 or TRBD2 for D (6 bases each). CDR3 length: 15 amino acids. Germline V CDR1 and CDR2: DFQATT, SNEGSKA (reference sequence). The V gene lost 0 bases and the J gene lost 4 bases, with 14 bases spanning the gap.

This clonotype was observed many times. CDR3: CASSLSTLGEAQYF. Here the CDR3 DNA reads TGTGCCAGCAGTTTATCGACCCTAGGGGAGGCCCAGTACTTC. The V and J genes are TRBV28 and TRBJ2-5; D is perhaps TRBD2 (6 bases). The CDR3 length is 14 residues. V lost 1 base to trimming and J lost 9 bases, with 15 bases between them. Germline V CDR1 and CDR2: MDHEN, SYDVKM. Complete variable domain (other parts from reference TRBV28 and TRBJ2-5): DVKVTQSSRYLVKRTGEKVFLECVQDMDHENMFWYRQDPGLGLRLIYFSYDVKMKEKGDIPEGYSVSREKKERFSLILESASTNQTSMYLCASSLSTLGEAQYFGPGTRLLVL.

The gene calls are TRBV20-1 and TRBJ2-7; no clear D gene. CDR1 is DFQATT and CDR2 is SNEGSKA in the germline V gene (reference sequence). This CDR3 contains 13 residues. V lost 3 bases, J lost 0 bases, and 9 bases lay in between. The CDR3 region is CSARSSNSYEQYF. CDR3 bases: TGCAGTGCTAGGTCCTCAAACTCCTACGAGCAGTACTTC.

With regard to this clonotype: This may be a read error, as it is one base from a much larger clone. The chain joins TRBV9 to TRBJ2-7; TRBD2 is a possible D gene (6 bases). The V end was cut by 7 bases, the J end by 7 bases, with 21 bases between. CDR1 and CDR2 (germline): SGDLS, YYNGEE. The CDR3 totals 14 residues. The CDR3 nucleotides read TGTGCCAGCTCACGGAGGGGAGTTTACAATGAGCAGTACTTC. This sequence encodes CASSRRGVYNEQYF.

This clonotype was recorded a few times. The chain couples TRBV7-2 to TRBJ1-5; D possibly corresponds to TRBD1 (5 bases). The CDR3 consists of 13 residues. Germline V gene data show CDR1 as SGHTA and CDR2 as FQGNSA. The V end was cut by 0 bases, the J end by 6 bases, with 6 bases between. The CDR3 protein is CASSLARGQPQHF. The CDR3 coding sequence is TGTGCCAGCAGCTTAGCAAGGGGTCAGCCCCAGCATTTT.

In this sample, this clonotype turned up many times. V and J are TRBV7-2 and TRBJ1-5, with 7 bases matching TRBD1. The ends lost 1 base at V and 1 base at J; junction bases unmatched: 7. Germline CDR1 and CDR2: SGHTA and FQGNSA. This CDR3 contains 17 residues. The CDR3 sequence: CASSLGVDRASNQPQHF. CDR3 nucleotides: TGTGCCAGCAGCTTAGGGGTAGACAGGGCCAGCAATCAGCCCCAGCATTTT.

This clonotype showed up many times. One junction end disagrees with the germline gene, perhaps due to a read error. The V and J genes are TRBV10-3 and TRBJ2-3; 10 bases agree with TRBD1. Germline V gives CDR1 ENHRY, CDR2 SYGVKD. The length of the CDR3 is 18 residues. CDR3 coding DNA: TGTGCCAACCTAAGGGACAGGGGACGACGTCAAAACTTTCTCCGCATGCATTTT. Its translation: CANLRDRGRRQNFLRMHF.

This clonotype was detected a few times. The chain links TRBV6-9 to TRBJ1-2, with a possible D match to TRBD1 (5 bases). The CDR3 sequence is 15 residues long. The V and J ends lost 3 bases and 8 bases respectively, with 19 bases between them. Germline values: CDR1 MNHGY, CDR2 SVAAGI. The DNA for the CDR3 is TGTGCCAGCAGTTACAGGGACGGATTTTACGGAGGCTACACCTTC. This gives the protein CASSYRDGFYGGYTF.

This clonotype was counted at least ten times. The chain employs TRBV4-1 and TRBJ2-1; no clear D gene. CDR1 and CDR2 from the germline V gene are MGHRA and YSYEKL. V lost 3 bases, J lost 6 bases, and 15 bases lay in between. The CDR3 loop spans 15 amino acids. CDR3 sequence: CASSHAHRVPNEQFF. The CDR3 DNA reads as TGCGCCAGCAGCCACGCTCACCGGGTTCCCAATGAGCAGTTCTTC.

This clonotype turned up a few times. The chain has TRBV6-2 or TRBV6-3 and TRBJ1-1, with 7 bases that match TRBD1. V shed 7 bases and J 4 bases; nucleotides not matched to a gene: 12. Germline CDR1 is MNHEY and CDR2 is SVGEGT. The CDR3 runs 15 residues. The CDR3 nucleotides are TGTGCCAGCAATAACGATCAGGGGGGAGGCACTGAAGCTTTCTTT. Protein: CASNNDQGGGTEAFF.

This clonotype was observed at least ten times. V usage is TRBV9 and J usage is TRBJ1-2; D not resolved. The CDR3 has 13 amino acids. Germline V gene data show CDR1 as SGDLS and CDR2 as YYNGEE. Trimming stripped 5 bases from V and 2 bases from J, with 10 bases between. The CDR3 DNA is TGTGCCAGCAGTCCCACAGTGAACTATGGCTACACCTTC. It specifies CASSPTVNYGYTF.

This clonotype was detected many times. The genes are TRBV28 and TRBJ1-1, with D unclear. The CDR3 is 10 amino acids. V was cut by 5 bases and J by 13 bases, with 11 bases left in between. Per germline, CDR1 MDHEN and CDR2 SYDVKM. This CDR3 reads CASSTNRVFF. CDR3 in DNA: TGTGCCAGCAGTACTAATAGGGTTTTCTTT.

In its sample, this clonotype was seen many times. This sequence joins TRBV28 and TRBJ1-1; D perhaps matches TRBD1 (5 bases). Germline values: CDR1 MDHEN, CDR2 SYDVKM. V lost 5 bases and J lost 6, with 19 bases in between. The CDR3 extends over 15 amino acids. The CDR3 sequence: CASSPPQYQGSEAFF. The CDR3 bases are TGTGCCAGCAGTCCACCCCAGTACCAGGGTTCTGAAGCTTTCTTT.

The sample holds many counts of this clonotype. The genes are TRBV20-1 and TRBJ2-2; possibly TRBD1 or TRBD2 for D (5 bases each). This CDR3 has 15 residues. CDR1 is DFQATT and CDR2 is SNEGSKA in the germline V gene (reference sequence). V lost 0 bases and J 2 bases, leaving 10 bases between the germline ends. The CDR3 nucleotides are TGCAGTGCTAGAGACGGGACGGCCAACACCGGGGAGCTGTTTTTT. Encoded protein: CSARDGTANTGELFF.

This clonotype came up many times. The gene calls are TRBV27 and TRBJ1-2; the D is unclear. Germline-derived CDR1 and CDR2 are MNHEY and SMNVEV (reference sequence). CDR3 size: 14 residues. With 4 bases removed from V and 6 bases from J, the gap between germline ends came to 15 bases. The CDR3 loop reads CASSSMQDEDGYTF. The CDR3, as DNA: TGTGCCAGCAGTTCAATGCAGGATGAAGATGGCTACACCTTC.

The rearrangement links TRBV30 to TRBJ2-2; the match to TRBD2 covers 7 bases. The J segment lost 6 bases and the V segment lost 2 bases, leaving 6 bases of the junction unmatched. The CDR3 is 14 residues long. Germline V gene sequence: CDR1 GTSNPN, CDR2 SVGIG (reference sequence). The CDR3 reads CAWSLGGVAGELFF. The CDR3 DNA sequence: TGTGCCTGGAGTTTGGGGGGGGTCGCCGGGGAGCTGTTTTTT.

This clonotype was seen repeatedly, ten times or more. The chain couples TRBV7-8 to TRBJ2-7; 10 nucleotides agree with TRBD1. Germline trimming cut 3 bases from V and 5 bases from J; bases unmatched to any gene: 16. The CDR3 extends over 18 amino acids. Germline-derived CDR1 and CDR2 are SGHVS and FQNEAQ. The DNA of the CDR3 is TGTGCCAGCAGCTTCGGTCGGACAGGGGGTTTTCGGGTCCACGAGCAGTACGTC. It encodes CASSFGRTGGFRVHEQYV.

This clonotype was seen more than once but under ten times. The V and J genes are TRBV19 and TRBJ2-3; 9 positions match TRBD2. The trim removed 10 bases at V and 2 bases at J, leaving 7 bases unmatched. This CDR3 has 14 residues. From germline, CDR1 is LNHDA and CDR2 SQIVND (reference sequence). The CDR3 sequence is CATGLAINTDTQYF. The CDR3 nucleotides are TGTGCCACTGGACTAGCGATAAACACAGATACGCAGTATTTT. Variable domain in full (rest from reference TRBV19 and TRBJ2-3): DGGITQSPKYLFRKEGQNVTLSCEQNLNHDAMYWYRQDPGQGLRLIYYSQIVNDFQKGDIAEGYSVSREKKESFPLTVTSAQKNPTAFYLCATGLAINTDTQYFGPGTRLTVL.

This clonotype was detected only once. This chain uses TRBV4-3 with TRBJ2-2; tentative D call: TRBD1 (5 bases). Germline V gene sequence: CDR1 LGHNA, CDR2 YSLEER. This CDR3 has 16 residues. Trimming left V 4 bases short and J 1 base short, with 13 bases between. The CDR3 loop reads CASSPSPGLNTGELFF. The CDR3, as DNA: TGCGCCAGCAGCCCCTCGCCAGGGCTGAACACCGGGGAGCTGTTTTTT.

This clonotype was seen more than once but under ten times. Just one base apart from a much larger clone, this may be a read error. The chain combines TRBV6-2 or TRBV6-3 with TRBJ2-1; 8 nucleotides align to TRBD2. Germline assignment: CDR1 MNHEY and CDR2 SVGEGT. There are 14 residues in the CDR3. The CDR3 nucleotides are TGTGCCTGCAGTTACGGGACTAGGAGCGATGAGCAGTTCTTC. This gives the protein CACSYGTRSDEQFF.

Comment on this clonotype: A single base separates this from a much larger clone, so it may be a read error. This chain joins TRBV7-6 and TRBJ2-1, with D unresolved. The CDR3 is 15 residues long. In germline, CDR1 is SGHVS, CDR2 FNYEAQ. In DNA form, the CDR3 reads TGTGTCAGCAGCTTAGGCCTACCTCCTAGGTATGAGCAGTTCTTC. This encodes CVSSLGLPPRYEQFF.

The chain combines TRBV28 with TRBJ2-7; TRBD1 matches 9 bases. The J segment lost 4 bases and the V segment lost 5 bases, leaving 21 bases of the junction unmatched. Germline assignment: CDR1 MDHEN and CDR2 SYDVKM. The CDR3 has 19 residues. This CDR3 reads CASSPYRGHQAGNIYEQYF. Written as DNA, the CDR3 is TGTGCCAGCAGTCCTTACAGGGGGCATCAAGCGGGAAACATTTACGAGCAGTACTTC.